The 4 T cell receptor beta chains in this list originate from one sample, sequenced in a study of blood T cells in healthy people across ages. A second PCR of 7 to 11 cycles used a sample-barcoded 5' primer and a J-beta primer mix. In TCRdb, the 5' RACE reads were re-called with MiXCR into one record per CDR3 protein. In the table there are about 1 million distinct CDR3 sequences, around 27% of which are singletons. The same data also contributed to another study, on T cells of mothers and their children.

Material for sequencing was blood. Receptors originate from a girl aged 2 to 9 in good health.

J is TRBJ2-3 and V is TRBV5-1; 10 bases are shared with TRBD1. CDR1 is SGHRS and CDR2 is YFSETQ in the germline V gene. V lost 1 base and J lost 6; bases outside the gene matches: 8. The CDR3 length is 16 residues. The CDR3 spells CASSLFRGQGLDTQYF. For the CDR3, the DNA is TGCGCCAGCAGCTTGTTTCGGGGACAGGGGTTGGATACGCAGTATTTT.

This clonotype was seen a handful of times. The V gene is TRBV5-4, the J gene TRBJ2-5, with 7 bases that match TRBD1. The J call may not be correct, given that the DNA end is closer to TRBJ2-1. This CDR3 contains 15 residues. In germline, CDR1 is SGHNT, CDR2 YYREEE (reference sequence). The CDR3 region is CASSRTGAGNNEQFF. CDR3 coding DNA: TGTGCCAGCAGCCGAACAGGGGCTGGGAACAATGAGCAGTTCTTC.

V gene TRBV7-2 combines with J gene TRBJ2-1; D might be TRBD1 or TRBD2, each matching 5 bases. Trimming removed 0 bases at V and 3 bases at J, with 18 bases between. This CDR3 has 18 residues. The germline CDR1 and CDR2 sequences are SGHTA and FQGNSA. The CDR3: CASSLAQLGRRLYNEQFF. Written as DNA, the CDR3 is TGTGCCAGCAGCTTAGCGCAGTTGGGACGCCGACTCTACAATGAGCAGTTCTTC.

CDR3 nucleotides: TGTGCCAGCAGCTCCGCGCAGGTTAACGAGCAGTACTTC. Translated, it gives CASSSAQVNEQYF. V and J are TRBV9 and TRBJ2-1; D is ambiguous. The J call may be incorrect, as the DNA end agrees better with TRBJ2-7. This CDR3 contains 13 residues. CDR1 SGDLS and CDR2 YYNGEE come from the germline V gene.